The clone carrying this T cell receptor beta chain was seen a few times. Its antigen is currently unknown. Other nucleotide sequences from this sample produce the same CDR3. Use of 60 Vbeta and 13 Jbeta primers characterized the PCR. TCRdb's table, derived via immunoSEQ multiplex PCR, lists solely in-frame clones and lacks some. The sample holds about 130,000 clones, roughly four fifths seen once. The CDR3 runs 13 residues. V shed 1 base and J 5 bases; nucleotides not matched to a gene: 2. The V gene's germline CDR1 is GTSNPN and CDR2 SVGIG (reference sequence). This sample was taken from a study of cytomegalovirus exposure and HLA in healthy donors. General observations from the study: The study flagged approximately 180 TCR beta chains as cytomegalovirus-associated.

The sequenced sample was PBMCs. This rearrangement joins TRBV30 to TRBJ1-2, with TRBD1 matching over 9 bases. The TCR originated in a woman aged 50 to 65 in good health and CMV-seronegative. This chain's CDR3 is CAWSGGTGYGYTF. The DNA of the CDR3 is TGTGCCTGGAGTGGTGGGACAGGGTATGGCTACACCTTC.